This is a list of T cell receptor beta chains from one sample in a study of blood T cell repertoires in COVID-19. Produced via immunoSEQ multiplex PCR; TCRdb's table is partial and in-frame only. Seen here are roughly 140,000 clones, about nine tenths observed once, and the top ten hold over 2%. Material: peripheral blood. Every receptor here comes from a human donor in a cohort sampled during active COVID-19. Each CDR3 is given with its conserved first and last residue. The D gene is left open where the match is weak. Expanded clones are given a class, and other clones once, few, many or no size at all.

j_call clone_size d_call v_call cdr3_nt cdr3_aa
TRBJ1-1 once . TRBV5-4 TGTGCCAGCAGCTTGGAAGGGGCCCGAAACACTGAAGCTTTCTTT CASSLEGARNTEAFF
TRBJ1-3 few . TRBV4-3 TGCGCCAGCAGCCAAGGGACGGCGGGGGGCTCTGGAAACACCATATATTTT CASSQGTAGGSGNTIYF
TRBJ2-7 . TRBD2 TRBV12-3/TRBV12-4 TGTGCCAGCACCATAGCGGGAGCCTACGAGCAGTACTTC CASTIAGAYEQYF
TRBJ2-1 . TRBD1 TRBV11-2 TGTGCCAGCAGCTTAGAATCAACAGGGGGGCGAAATGAGCAGTTCTTC CASSLESTGGRNEQFF
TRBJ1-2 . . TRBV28 TGTGCCAGCGCAACTGAACTATATGGCTACACCTTC CASATELYGYTF
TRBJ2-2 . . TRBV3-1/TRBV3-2 TGTGCCAGCAGCGAGCAGAACACCGGGGAGCTGTTTTTT CASSEQNTGELFF
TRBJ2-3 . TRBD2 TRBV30 TGTGCCTGGAGCCACGGACTAGCGGGGAACACAGATACGCAGTATTTT CAWSHGLAGNTDTQYF
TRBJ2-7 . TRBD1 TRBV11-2 TGTGCCAGCAGCGGCTGGGTAAGGGGGCCTTCCGAGCAGTACTTC CASSGWVRGPSEQYF
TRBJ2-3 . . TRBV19 TGTGCCAGCCGGCTAGCCGGCACAGATACGCAGTATTTT CASRLAGTDTQYF
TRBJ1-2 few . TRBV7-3 TGTGCCAGCAGCTTAGGGCCGGGAGATGGCTACACCTTC CASSLGPGDGYTF
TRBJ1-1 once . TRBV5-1 TGCGCCAGCAGCTTGGTTGCAGGTATGAACACTGAAGCTTTCTTT CASSLVAGMNTEAFF
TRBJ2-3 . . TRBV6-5 TGTGCCAGCAGTTACTCGAAGGGAGATCCGACAGATACGCAGTATTTT CASSYSKGDPTDTQYF
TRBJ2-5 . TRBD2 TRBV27 TGTGCCAGCAGTTTATCGCCTAGCGGGGGGGAAGAAGAGACCCAGTACTTC CASSLSPSGGEEETQYF
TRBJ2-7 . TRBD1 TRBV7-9 TGTGCCAGCAGCCCCGGGACAGGCGTCTACGAGCAGTACTTC CASSPGTGVYEQYF
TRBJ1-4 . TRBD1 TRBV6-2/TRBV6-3 TGTGCCAGCAGTTACTCAGGGGGCGGGATTCGAGAAAAACTGTTTTTT CASSYSGGGIREKLFF
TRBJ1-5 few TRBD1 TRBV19 TGTGCCAGTAGTATCTCGGGACAGTTTAGCAATCAGCCCCAGCATTTT CASSISGQFSNQPQHF
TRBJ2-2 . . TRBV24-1 TGTGCCACCAGTGATTTCAGACTAAACACCGGGGAGCTGTTTTTT CATSDFRLNTGELFF
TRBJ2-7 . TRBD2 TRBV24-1 TGTGCCACCAGTGATTACGGACTAGCTTACGAGCAGTACTTC CATSDYGLAYEQYF
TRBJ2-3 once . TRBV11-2 TGTGCCAGCAGCTCGGACATAGGGTTGACGCAGTATTTT CASSSDIGLTQYF
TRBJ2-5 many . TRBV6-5 TGTGCCAGCAGGCGGGAGACCCAGTACTTC CASRRETQYF